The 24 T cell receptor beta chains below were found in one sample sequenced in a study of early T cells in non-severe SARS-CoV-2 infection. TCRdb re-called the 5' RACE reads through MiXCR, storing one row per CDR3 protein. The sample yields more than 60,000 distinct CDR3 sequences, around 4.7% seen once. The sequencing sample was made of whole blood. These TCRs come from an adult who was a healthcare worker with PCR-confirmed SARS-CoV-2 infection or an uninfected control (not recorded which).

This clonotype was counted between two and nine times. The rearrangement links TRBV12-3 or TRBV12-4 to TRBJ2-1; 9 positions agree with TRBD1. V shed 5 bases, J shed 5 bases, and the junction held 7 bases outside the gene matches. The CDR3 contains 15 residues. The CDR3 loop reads CASSRGQGGNNEQFF. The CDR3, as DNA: TGTGCCAGCAGTAGGGGACAGGGAGGAAACAATGAGCAGTTCTTC.

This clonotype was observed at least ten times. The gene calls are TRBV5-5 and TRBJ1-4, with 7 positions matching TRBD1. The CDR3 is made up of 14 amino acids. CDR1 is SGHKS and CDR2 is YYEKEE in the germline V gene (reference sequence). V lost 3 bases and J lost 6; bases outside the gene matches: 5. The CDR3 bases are TGTGCCAGCAGCTCGGACAGGTGGGATGAAAAACTGTTTTTT. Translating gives CASSSDRWDEKLFF.

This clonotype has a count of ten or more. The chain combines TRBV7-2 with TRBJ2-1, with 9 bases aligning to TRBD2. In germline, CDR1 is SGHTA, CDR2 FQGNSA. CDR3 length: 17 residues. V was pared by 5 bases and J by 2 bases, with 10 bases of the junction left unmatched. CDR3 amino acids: CASSAQAGGPPYNEQFF. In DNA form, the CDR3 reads TGTGCCAGCAGCGCGCAAGCGGGAGGACCTCCCTACAATGAGCAGTTCTTC.

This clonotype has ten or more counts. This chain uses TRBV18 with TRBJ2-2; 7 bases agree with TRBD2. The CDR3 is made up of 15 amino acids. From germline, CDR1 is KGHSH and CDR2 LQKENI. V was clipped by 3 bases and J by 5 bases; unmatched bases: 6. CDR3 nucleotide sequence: TGTGCCAGCTCACCTGAACTAGCGTCTACCGGGGAGCTGTTTTTT. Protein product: CASSPELASTGELFF.

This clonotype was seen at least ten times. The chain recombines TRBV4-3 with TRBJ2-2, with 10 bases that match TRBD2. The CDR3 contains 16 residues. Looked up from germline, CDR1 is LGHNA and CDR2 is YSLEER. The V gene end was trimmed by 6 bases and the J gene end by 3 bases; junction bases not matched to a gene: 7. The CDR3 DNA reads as TGCGCCAGCAGACAGGAGACTAGCGGGTACACCGGGGAGCTGTTTTTT. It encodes CASRQETSGYTGELFF.

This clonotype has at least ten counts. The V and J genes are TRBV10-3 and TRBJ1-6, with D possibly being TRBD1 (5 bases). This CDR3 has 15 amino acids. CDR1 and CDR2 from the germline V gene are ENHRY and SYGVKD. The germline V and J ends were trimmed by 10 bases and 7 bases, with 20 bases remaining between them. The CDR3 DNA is TGTGCCACCCAAAGAGGGGCCCTGGAGAATTCACCCCTCCACTTT. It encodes CATQRGALENSPLHF.

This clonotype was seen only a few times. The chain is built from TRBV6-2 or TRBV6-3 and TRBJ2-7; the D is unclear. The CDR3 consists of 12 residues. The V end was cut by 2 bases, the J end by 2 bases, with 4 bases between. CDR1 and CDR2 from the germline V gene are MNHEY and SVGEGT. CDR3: CASSYATYEQYF. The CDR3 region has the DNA TGTGCCAGCAGTTACGCTACCTACGAGCAGTACTTC.

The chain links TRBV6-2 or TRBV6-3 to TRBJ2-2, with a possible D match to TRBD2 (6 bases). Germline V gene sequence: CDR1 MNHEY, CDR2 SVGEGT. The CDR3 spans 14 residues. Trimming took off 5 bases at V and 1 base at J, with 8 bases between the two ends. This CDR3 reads CASSPSENTGELFF. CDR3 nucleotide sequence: TGTGCCAGCAGTCCTAGCGAGAACACCGGGGAGCTGTTTTTT.

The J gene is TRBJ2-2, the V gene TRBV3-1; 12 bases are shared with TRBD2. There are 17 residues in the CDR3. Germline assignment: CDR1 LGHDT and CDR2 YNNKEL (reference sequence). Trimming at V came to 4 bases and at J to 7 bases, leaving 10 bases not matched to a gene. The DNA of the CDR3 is TGTGCCAGCAGCCCCCTAACTAGCGGGGGGTTCTTCGGGGAGCTGTTTTTT. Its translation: CASSPLTSGGFFGELFF.

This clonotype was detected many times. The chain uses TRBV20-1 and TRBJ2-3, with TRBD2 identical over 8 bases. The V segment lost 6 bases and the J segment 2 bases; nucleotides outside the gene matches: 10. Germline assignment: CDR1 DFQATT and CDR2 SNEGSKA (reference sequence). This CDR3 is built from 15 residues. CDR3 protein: CSAGYTSGDTDTQYF. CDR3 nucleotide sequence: TGCAGTGCAGGATATACTAGCGGCGACACAGATACGCAGTATTTT.

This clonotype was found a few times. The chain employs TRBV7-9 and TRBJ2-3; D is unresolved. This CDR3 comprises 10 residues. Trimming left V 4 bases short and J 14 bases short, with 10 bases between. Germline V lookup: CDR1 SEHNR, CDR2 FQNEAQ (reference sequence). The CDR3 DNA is TGTGCCAGCAGCTCGTGGACCCTGTATTTT. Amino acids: CASSSWTLYF. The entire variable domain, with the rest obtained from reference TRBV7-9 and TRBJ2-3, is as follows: DTGVSQNPRHKITKRGQNVTFRCDPISEHNRLYWYRQTLGQGPEFLTYFQNEAQLEKSRLLSDRFSAERPKGSFSTLEIQRTEQGDSAMYLCASSSWTLYFGPGTRLTVL.

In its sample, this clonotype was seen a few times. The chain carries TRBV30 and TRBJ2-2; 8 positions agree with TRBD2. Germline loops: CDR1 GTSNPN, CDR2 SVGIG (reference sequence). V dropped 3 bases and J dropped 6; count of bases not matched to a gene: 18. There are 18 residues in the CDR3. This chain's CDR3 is CAWRRHTPGLVKAGELFF. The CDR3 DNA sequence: TGTGCCTGGAGGAGACACACCCCGGGACTAGTCAAGGCCGGGGAGCTGTTTTTT.

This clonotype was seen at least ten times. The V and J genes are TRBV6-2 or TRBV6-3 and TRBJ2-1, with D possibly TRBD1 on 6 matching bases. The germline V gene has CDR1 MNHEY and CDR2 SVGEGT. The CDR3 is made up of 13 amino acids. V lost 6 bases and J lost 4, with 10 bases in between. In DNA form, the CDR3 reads TGTGCCAGCAGGACAGGACATTACAATGAGCAGTTCTTC. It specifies CASRTGHYNEQFF.

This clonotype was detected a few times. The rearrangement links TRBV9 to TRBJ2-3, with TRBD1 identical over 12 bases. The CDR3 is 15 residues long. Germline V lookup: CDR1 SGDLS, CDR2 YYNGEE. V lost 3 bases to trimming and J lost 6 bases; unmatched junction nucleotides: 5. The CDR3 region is CASSEGTGGWDTQYF. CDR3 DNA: TGTGCCAGCAGCGAGGGGACAGGGGGCTGGGATACGCAGTATTTT.

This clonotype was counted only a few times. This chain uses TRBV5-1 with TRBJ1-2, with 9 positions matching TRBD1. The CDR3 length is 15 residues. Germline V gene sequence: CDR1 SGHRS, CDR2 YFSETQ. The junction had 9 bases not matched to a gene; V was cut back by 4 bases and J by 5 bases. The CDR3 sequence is CASSLGTGRGYGYTF. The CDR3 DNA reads TGCGCCAGCAGCCTCGGGACAGGGCGGGGATATGGCTACACCTTC.

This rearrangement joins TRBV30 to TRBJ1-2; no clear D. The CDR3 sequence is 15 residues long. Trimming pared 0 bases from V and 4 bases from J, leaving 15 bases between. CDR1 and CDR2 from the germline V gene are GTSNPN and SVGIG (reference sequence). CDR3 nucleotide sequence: TGTGCCTGGAGTGTAGGGAGAGCGGACCTCTATGGCTACACCTTC. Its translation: CAWSVGRADLYGYTF.

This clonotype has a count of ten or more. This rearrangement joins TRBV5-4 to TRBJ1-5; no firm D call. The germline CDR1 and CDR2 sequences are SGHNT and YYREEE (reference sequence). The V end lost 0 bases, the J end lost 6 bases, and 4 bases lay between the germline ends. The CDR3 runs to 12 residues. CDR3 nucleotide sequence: TGTGCCAGCAGCTTGGATAGTCAGCCCCAGCATTTT. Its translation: CASSLDSQPQHF.

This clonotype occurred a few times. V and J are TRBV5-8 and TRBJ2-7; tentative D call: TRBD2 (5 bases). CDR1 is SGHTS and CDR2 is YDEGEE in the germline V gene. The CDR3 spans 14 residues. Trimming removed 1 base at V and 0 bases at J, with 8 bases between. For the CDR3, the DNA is TGTGCCAGCAGCTTGAGGAGGAGCTCCTACGAGCAGTACTTC. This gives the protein CASSLRRSSYEQYF.

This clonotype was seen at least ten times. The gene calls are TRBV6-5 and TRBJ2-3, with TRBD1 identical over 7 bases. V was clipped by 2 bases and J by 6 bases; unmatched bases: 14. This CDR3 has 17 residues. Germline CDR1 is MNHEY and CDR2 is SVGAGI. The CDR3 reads CASSYLKITGDRDTQYF. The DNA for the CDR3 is TGTGCCAGCAGTTACCTGAAGATTACAGGGGATCGTGATACGCAGTATTTT.

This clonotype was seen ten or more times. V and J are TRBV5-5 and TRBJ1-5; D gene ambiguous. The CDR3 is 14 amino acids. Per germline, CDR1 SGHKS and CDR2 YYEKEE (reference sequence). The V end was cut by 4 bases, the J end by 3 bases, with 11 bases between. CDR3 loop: CASSEAPVNQPQHF. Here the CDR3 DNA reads TGTGCCAGCAGCGAAGCGCCGGTCAATCAGCCCCAGCATTTT.

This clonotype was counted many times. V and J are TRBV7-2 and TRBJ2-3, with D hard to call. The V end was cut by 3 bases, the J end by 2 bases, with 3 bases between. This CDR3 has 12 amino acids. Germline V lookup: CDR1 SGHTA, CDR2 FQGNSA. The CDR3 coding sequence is TGTGCCAGCAGCTTGGACACAGATACGCAGTATTTT. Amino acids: CASSLDTDTQYF.

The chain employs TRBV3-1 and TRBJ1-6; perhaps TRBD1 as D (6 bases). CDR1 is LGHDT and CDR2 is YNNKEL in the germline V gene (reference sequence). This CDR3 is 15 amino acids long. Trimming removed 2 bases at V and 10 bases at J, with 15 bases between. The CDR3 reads CASSQFRGVGSPLHF. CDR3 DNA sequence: TGTGCCAGCAGCCAATTCAGGGGTGTTGGATCACCCCTCCACTTT.

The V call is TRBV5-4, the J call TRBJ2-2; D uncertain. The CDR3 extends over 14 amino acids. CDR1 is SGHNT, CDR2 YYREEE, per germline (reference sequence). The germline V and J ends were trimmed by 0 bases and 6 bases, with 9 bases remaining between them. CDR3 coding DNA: TGTGCCAGCAGCTTGGTTGGATCTTCCGGGGAGCTGTTTTTT. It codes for CASSLVGSSGELFF.

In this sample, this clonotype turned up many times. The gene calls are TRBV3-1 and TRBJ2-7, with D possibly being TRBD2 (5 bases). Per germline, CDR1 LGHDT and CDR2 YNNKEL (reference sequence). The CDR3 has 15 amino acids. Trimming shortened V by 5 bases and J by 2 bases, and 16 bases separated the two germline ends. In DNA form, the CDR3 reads TGTGCCAGCAGCTCCCCGGGCCTGGGAGCCTACGAGCAGTACTTC. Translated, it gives CASSSPGLGAYEQYF.